This TCR beta chain emerged from a study of early T cells in non-severe SARS-CoV-2 infection. Using its own MiXCR run on the 5' RACE reads, TCRdb lists one record per CDR3 protein. The sample has roughly 41,000 distinct CDR3 sequences, 4.5% to 7% seen once. This clonotype was detected only a few times. This CDR3 is 14 amino acids long. Germline CDR1 and CDR2: LNHNV and YYDKDF (reference sequence). V was clipped by 6 bases and J by 4 bases; unmatched bases: 6. The clonotype originates from an adult who was a healthcare worker with PCR-confirmed SARS-CoV-2 infection or an uninfected control (not recorded which). Sequencing used whole blood. The rearrangement joins TRBV15 to TRBJ2-4, with 7 bases matching TRBD2. CDR3 nucleotide sequence: TGTGCCACCAGTTGGGGAGCGGGGAAAAACATTCAGTACTTC. Amino acid sequence: CATSWGAGKNIQYF. The full variable domain, completed using reference TRBV15 and TRBJ2-4, is DAMVIQNPRYQVTQFGKPVTLSCSQTLNHNVMYWYQQKSSQAPKLLFHYYDKDFNNEADTPDNFQSRRPNTSFCFLDIRSPGLGDTAMYLCATSWGAGKNIQYFGAGTRLSVL.